One sample yielded the 18 T cell receptor beta chains listed below, sequenced in a study of T cells after yellow fever vaccination (dated by TCRdb to between 2017 and 2020). Library generation was performed with 5' RACE. Sequenced using an Illumina HiSeq 2500. The public reads were reanalyzed by TCRdb: fastp trimming at Q25, MiXCR alignment, in-frame beta chains only. A single entry per CDR3 protein holds the most common genes and DNA from its merged rows. The sample includes roughly 330,000 distinct CDR3 sequences, with around 7% observed a single time. 18% of the sample rests with the top ten. The sample's treatment or condition label is to be understood as: live attenuated yellow fever vaccine strain. This sample comprised PBMCs, obtained roughly 47 days after the first yellow fever vaccination. The receptors originated from a man younger than 35 who received the YFV17D yellow fever vaccine.

The sample holds a few counts of this clonotype. This sequence joins TRBV18 and TRBJ2-7; D is possibly TRBD2 (6 bases). This CDR3 is 15 amino acids long. Germline CDR1 KGHSH, CDR2 LQKENI. Trimming removed 3 bases at V and 0 bases at J, with 12 bases between. The CDR3 region has the DNA TGTGCCAGCTCACCCGGGACTTCCGTCTCCTACGAGCAGTACTTC. Translation: CASSPGTSVSYEQYF.

This clonotype was counted only a few times. The gene calls are TRBV4-2 and TRBJ2-1, with 10 bases identical to TRBD1. The germline V gene has CDR1 LGHNA and CDR2 YNFKEQ. The CDR3 contains 14 residues. J lost 5 bases, V lost 4 bases, and 2 bases had no gene match. The CDR3 spells CASSPGTGDNEQFF. The CDR3 nucleotides read TGTGCCAGCAGCCCCGGGACAGGGGACAATGAGCAGTTCTTC.

The sample holds a few counts of this clonotype. This sequence joins TRBV9 and TRBJ2-7, with a possible D match to TRBD1 (5 bases). Per germline, CDR1 SGDLS and CDR2 YYNGEE. V lost 0 bases, J lost 6 bases, and 10 bases lay in between. The CDR3 runs to 13 residues. The CDR3 nucleotides are TGTGCCAGCAGCGTAGGACAGTCCAGCGAGCAGTACTTC. This sequence encodes CASSVGQSSEQYF. The full variable domain, in which reference TRBV9 and TRBJ2-7 provide the parts outside the CDR3, is DSGVTQTPKHLITATGQRVTLRCSPRSGDLSVYWYQQSLDQGLQFLIQYYNGEERAKGNILERFSAQQFPDLHSELNLSSLELGDSALYFCASSVGQSSEQYFGPGTRLTVT.

This clonotype was seen many times. The chain joins TRBV6-2 or TRBV6-3 to TRBJ1-1, with D hard to call. The length of the CDR3 is 13 residues. Per the germline V gene, CDR1 is MNHEY and CDR2 is SVGEGT. Trimming pared 4 bases from V and 3 bases from J, leaving 9 bases between. The CDR3 sequence: CASSWVRDTEAFF. CDR3 DNA: TGTGCCAGCAGTTGGGTCCGGGACACTGAAGCTTTCTTT.

This sequence joins TRBV6-2 or TRBV6-3 and TRBJ2-5, with a tentative D call TRBD2 (6 bases). V lost 6 bases and J 4 bases, leaving 24 bases between the germline ends. Germline CDR1 is MNHEY and CDR2 is SVGEGT. The CDR3 is 17 residues long. CDR3 amino acids: CASSRGTSRAGGETQYF. CDR3 DNA sequence: TGTGCCAGCAGCCGTGGGACTTCACGGGCCGGGGGAGAGACCCAGTACTTC.

The genes are TRBV7-9 and TRBJ1-2; D is ambiguous. Trimming removed 5 bases at V and 5 bases at J, with 12 bases between. The CDR3 runs 13 residues. Germline CDR1 SEHNR, CDR2 FQNEAQ (reference sequence). The CDR3 is CASSTMLRYGYTF. CDR3 bases: TGTGCCAGCAGCACTATGTTGCGATATGGCTACACCTTC. The entire variable domain, with the rest obtained from reference TRBV7-9 and TRBJ1-2, is as follows: DTGVSQNPRHKITKRGQNVTFRCDPISEHNRLYWYRQTLGQGPEFLTYFQNEAQLEKSRLLSDRFSAERPKGSFSTLEIQRTEQGDSAMYLCASSTMLRYGYTFGSGTRLTVV.

This clonotype has more than one count but fewer than ten. The chain couples TRBV7-8 to TRBJ2-2; TRBD2 is a possible D gene (6 bases). The germline V gene encodes CDR1 SGHVS and CDR2 FQNEAQ. V was pared by 5 bases and J by 6 bases, with 10 bases between. This CDR3 has 13 residues. The CDR3 loop is CASSTRRAGELFF. CDR3 DNA: TGTGCCAGCAGCACAAGGAGGGCCGGGGAGCTGTTTTTT.

Worth noting for this clonotype: A read error may explain this, as a much larger clone is one base away. The rearrangement links TRBV4-3 to TRBJ2-5; D might be TRBD1 (6 bases). Germline loops: CDR1 LGHNA, CDR2 YSLEER. CDR3 length: 16 amino acids. The CDR3 reads CSSSQGGRQGQETQYF. The CDR3, as DNA: TGCTCCAGCAGCCAAGGGGGACGGCAGGGCCAAGAGACCCAGTACTTC.

This clonotype was seen ten or more times. The genes are TRBV29-1 and TRBJ2-7; no definite D call. CDR3 length equals 12 residues. CDR1 is SQVTM, CDR2 ANQGSEA, per germline. The ends were cut back, 7 bases at V and 3 bases at J, with 13 bases in the middle. The CDR3 is CSARAVGYEQYF. CDR3 nucleotide sequence: TGCAGCGCCCGGGCCGTTGGCTACGAGCAGTACTTC.

This clonotype was seen more than once but under ten times. The CDR3 nucleotides are TGTGCCAGCAGCCAACCTGGTGGCTCTGGAAACACCATATATTTT. It encodes CASSQPGGSGNTIYF. This chain links TRBV5-6 with TRBJ1-3; no firm D call. Germline V gene data show CDR1 as SGHDT and CDR2 as YYEEEE. The CDR3 consists of 15 residues. V lost 4 bases, J lost 0 bases, and 11 bases lay in between.

In its sample, this clonotype was seen a few times. V is TRBV4-3 and J is TRBJ2-4; D possibly uses TRBD1 or TRBD2 (5 bases each). V dropped 3 bases and J dropped 5 bases, with 14 bases sitting between them. Germline CDR1 LGHNA, CDR2 YSLEER. This CDR3 has 15 amino acids. CDR3 sequence reads: CASSQGVTNENIQYF. The CDR3 DNA reads TGCGCCAGCAGCCAGGGGGTGACTAACGAAAACATTCAGTACTTC.

This rearrangement joins TRBV6-2 or TRBV6-3 to TRBJ1-5, with 8 bases that match TRBD1. Germline CDR1 is MNHEY and CDR2 is SVGEGT. The ends lost 5 bases at V and 2 bases at J; junction bases unmatched: 5. The CDR3 is 15 amino acids. CDR3 nucleotide sequence: TGTGCCAGCAGTAAATCGGACAGGGGCAATCAGCCCCAGCATTTT. This sequence encodes CASSKSDRGNQPQHF.

This clonotype was observed a few times. V is TRBV20-1 and J is TRBJ1-1; D is undetermined. CDR1 DFQATT and CDR2 SNEGSKA come from the germline V gene (reference sequence). V lost 4 bases to trimming and J lost 1 base, with 10 bases between them. The CDR3 loop spans 13 amino acids. CDR3 loop: CSAIRTENTEAFF. The CDR3 region has the DNA TGCAGTGCTATCCGCACAGAGAACACTGAAGCTTTCTTT.

The rearrangement uses TRBV4-3 and TRBJ2-1; the D gene is possibly TRBD1 (6 bases). The germline gives CDR1 LGHNA, CDR2 YSLEER. The CDR3 totals 14 residues. The ends were cut back, 2 bases at V and 3 bases at J, with 8 bases in the middle. Written as DNA, the CDR3 is TGCGCCAGCAGCCAACAGGGGAACTACAATGAGCAGTTCTTC. Translating it yields CASSQQGNYNEQFF.

The sample holds a few counts of this clonotype. The chain recombines TRBV24-1 with TRBJ2-3; 10 bases line up with TRBD2. V shed 6 bases, J shed 4 bases, and the junction held 3 bases outside the gene matches. This CDR3 is 14 amino acids long. Germline values: CDR1 KGHDR, CDR2 SFDVKD. In DNA, the CDR3 is TGTGCCACCAGTAGCGGGGGGGGCCCAGATACGCAGTATTTT. Translating gives CATSSGGGPDTQYF.

This clonotype was seen at least ten times. The gene calls are TRBV20-1 and TRBJ2-3; the D call may be TRBD1 or TRBD2 (5 bases each). The CDR3 length is 12 residues. Germline CDR1 reads DFQATT; CDR2 reads SNEGSKA (reference sequence). Trimming stripped 7 bases from V and 1 base from J, with 9 bases between. CDR3 nucleotides: TGCAGTGTCCGGGGCGGCACAGATACGCAGTATTTT. Translated: CSVRGGTDTQYF.

The V and J genes are TRBV5-4 and TRBJ2-7, with D maybe TRBD2 (5 bases). Germline V gene sequence: CDR1 SGHNT, CDR2 YYREEE (reference sequence). The CDR3 length is 14 residues. V lost 2 bases and J 2 bases, leaving 11 bases between the germline ends. The CDR3 DNA sequence: TGTGCCAGCAGCTTCGATCGGGATGCCTACGAGCAGTACTTC. Protein: CASSFDRDAYEQYF.

The chain links TRBV28 to TRBJ2-7; the match to TRBD2 covers 9 bases. In germline, CDR1 is MDHEN, CDR2 SYDVKM. The V and J ends lost 3 bases and 3 bases, in that order; junction bases with no gene match: 6. The CDR3 runs 15 residues. DNA of the CDR3: TGTGCCAGCAGTTTCCAGCGGGGGGAGTTCTACGAGCAGTACGTC. Translation gives CASSFQRGEFYEQYV.